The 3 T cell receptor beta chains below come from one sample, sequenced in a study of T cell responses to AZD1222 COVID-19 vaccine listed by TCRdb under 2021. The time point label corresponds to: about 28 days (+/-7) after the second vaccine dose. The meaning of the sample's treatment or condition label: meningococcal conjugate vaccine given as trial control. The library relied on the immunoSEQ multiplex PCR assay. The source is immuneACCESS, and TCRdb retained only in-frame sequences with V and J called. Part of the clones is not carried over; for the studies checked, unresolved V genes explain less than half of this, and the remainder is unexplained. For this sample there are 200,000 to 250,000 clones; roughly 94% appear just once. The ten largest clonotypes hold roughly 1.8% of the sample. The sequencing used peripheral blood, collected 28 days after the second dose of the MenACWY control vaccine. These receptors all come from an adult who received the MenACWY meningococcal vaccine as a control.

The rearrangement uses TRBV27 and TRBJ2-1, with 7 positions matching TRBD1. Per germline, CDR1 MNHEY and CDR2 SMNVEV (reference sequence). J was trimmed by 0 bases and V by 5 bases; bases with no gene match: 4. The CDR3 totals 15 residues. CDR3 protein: CASSEGQHSYNEQFF. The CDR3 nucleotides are TGTGCCAGCAGTGAGGGACAGCACTCCTACAATGAGCAGTTCTTC.

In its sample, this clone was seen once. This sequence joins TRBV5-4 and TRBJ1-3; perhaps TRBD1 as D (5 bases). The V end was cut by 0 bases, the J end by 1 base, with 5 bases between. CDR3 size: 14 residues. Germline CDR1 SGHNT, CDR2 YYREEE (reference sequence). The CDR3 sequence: CASSLGTSGNTIYF. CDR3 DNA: TGTGCCAGCAGCTTGGGGACATCTGGAAACACCATATATTTT.

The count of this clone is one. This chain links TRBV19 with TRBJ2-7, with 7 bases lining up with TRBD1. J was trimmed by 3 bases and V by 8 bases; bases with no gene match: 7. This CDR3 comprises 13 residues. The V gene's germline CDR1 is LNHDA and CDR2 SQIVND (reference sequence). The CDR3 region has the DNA TGTGCCAGTTCGACAGGGAAGGGCTACGAGCAGTACTTC. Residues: CASSTGKGYEQYF.